This entry describes one T cell receptor (beta chain). The sample comes from a study of PD-L1 blockade in urothelial cancer. Germline assignment: CDR1 SGHRS and CDR2 YFSETQ. The CDR3 is 13 residues long. V dropped 1 base and J dropped 2 bases, with 6 bases sitting between them. Noted time point: pretreatment peripheral blood. Using immunoSEQ multiplex PCR, the repertoire was profiled, and TCRdb retains in-frame clones only, with some absent. The data contain 45,000 or so clones, 75% to 90% of them singletons. This receptor was identified in a middle-aged man with urothelial cancer. The chain couples TRBV5-1 to TRBJ1-2; D ambiguous. This specimen was PBMCs, taken around atezolizumab (anti-PD-L1) treatment. DNA for the CDR3: TGCGCCAGCAGCTTGCAACAGAACTATGGCTACACCTTC. Residues: CASSLQQNYGYTF.